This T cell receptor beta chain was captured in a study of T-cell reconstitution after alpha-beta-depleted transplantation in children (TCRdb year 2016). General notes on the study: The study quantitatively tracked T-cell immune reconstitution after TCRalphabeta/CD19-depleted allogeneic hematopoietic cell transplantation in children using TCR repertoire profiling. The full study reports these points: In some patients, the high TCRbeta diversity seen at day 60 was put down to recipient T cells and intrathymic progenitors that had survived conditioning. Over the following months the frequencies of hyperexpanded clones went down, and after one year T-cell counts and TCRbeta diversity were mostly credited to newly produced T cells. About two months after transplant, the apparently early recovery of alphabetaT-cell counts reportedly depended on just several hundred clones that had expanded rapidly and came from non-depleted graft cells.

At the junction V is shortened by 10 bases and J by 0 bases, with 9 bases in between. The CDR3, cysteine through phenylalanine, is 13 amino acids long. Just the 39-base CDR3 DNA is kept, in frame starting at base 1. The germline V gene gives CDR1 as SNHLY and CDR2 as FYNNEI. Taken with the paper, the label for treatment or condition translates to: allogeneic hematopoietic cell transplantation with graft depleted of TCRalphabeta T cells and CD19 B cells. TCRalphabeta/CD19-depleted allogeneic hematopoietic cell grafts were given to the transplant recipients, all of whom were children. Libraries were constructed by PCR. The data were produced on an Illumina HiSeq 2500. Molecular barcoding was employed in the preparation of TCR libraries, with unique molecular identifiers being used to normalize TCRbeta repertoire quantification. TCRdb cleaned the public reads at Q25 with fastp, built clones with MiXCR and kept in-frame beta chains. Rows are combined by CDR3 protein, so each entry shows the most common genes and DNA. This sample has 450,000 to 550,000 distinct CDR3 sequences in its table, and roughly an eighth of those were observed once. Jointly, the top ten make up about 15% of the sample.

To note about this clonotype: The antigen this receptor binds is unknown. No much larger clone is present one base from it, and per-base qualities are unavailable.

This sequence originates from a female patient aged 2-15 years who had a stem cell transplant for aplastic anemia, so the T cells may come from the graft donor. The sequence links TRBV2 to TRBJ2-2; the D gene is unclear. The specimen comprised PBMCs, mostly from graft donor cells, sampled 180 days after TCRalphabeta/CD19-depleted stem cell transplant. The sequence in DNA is TGTGCCACCGGCGTGTCGAACACCGGGGAGCTGTTTTTT. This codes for CATGVSNTGELFF.